Following are 10 T cell receptor beta chains from one sample sequenced in a study of shared clonotypes between healthy human individuals (dated by TCRdb to the early 2020s). Library preparation used the immunoSEQ multiplex PCR assay. Entries here come from immuneACCESS through TCRdb and include only in-frame sequences with V and J called. Some clones fail to appear in such tables; in the studies checked, an unresolved V gene covers under half of the shortfall, and the cause of the remainder is unknown. For this sample the table gives about 2.3 million clones, of which 93% were detected only once. The top ten clonotypes cover 0.3% to 0.4% of the sample. Material: naive CD4+ T cells from PBMCs. Reading the label with the study, this specimen's cell subset or site is: CD45RA+ positively selected. The receptors derive from a man between 18 and 35 years old in good health. Some clones in this sample may be carry-over from other donors' samples.

The chain has TRBV4-3 and TRBJ2-7; D uncertain. The CDR3 is 15 amino acids. V lost 1 base and J 2 bases, leaving 12 bases between the germline ends. CDR1 is LGHNA, CDR2 YSLEER, per germline. The CDR3 reads CASSQVHGLTYEQYF. The CDR3 region has the DNA TGCGCCAGCAGCCAAGTACACGGATTGACCTACGAGCAGTACTTC.

This chain joins TRBV19 and TRBJ2-4; 8 positions agree with TRBD1. CDR3 length: 15 amino acids. V was pared by 2 bases and J by 8 bases, with 8 bases of the junction left unmatched. CDR1 and CDR2 from the germline V gene are LNHDA and SQIVND (reference sequence). The CDR3 DNA reads TGTGCCAGTAGTATACGGACAGGGAGTGGAGACATTCAGTACTTC. It encodes CASSIRTGSGDIQYF.

The chain couples TRBV30 to TRBJ2-1; 7 nucleotides match TRBD1. V was clipped by 0 bases and J by 7 bases; unmatched bases: 6. The CDR3 is made up of 14 amino acids. Germline lookup yields CDR1 GTSNPN and CDR2 SVGIG (reference sequence). CDR3: CAWSVLTGLNEQFF. In DNA, the CDR3 is TGTGCCTGGAGTGTACTGACAGGGCTGAATGAGCAGTTCTTC.

This sequence joins TRBV5-1 and TRBJ1-3; 12 positions match TRBD1. The CDR3 is 17 amino acids. Per germline, CDR1 SGHRS and CDR2 YFSETQ. V lost 4 bases and J lost 3; bases outside the gene matches: 8. The CDR3 here is CASSPGTGGNFGNTIYF. DNA of the CDR3: TGCGCCAGCAGCCCCGGGACAGGGGGCAACTTTGGAAACACCATATATTTT.

This chain connects TRBV27 to TRBJ2-3; TRBD1 matches 10 bases. The J segment lost 1 base and the V segment lost 5 bases, leaving 9 bases of the junction unmatched. The CDR3 is 17 amino acids. Germline CDR1 reads MNHEY; CDR2 reads SMNVEV (reference sequence). CDR3: CASSQWRDRGRTDTQYF. Written as DNA, the CDR3 is TGTGCCAGCAGTCAGTGGCGGGACAGGGGACGCACAGATACGCAGTATTTT.

V is TRBV7-2 and J is TRBJ2-7; TRBD1 is a possible D gene (6 bases). Germline V lookup: CDR1 SGHTA, CDR2 FQGNSA. Trimming left V 5 bases short and J 5 bases short, with 19 bases between. The CDR3 runs to 15 residues. The CDR3 nucleotides are TGTGCCAGCAGCCCGGGGCGACAGGTTCGACACGAGCAGTACTTC. Translated, it gives CASSPGRQVRHEQYF.

The chain links TRBV10-3 to TRBJ2-7; TRBD2 is a possible D gene (7 bases). The CDR3 is 15 amino acids. Per the germline V gene, CDR1 is ENHRY and CDR2 is SYGVKD. Trimming shortened V by 8 bases and J by 2 bases, and 19 bases separated the two germline ends. The CDR3 protein is CAIGGGGSNAYEQYF. CDR3 DNA sequence: TGTGCCATCGGGGGGGGCGGCAGTAACGCCTACGAGCAGTACTTC.

This chain connects TRBV11-1 to TRBJ2-1, with 9 positions matching TRBD2. V lost 5 bases to trimming and J lost 14 bases; unmatched junction nucleotides: 13. Germline V CDR1 and CDR2: SGHAT, FQDESV (reference sequence). The CDR3 is 14 residues long. In nucleotides, the CDR3 is TGTGCCAGCAGCCCCAAAGGCGGGAGGGCCGTGAAGTTCTTC. It is translated as CASSPKGGRAVKFF.

The rearrangement uses TRBV29-1 and TRBJ2-3; TRBD2 agrees at 10 bases. The CDR3 is made up of 15 amino acids. Germline CDR1 and CDR2: SQVTM and ANQGSEA. With 3 bases clipped from V and 2 bases from J, the junction kept 5 bases outside the gene matches. The CDR3 sequence: CSVDASGRPTDTQYF. CDR3 sequence (DNA): TGCAGCGTTGACGCTAGCGGGAGACCCACAGATACGCAGTATTTT.

The chain links TRBV6-6 to TRBJ2-1; D remains ambiguous. With 5 bases removed from V and 4 bases from J, the gap between germline ends came to 15 bases. The CDR3 contains 15 residues. Germline V lookup: CDR1 MNHNY, CDR2 SVGAGI (reference sequence). The CDR3 spells CASSAWTQDYNEQFF. DNA for the CDR3: TGTGCCAGCAGTGCCTGGACCCAGGATTACAATGAGCAGTTCTTC.